This TCR beta chain was obtained from a study of blood T cell repertoires in COVID-19. Background on the study: T cells, B-cell-depleted T cells, or PBMCs provided the cDNA or gDNA that served as material.

The V and J ends lost 6 bases and 0 bases respectively, with 9 bases between them. The CDR3 is made up of 14 amino acids. The germline V gene has CDR1 MDHEN and CDR2 SYDVKM. Original analysis: Nucleated cell counts were estimated from reference gene primer amplification. Clones were read by immunoSEQ multiplex PCR, and TCRdb kept only the in-frame ones, dropping some. D and trimming were read from the DNA, whereas the V and J calls and clone size are those reported in that table. The data contain about 370,000 clones, approximately 90% of them singletons. Donors were grouped by their self-reported clinical history. Recovered Cohort 3 donors showed two negative PCRs, clearance, or symptom resolution.

Sample: PBMCs or T cells enriched from blood (not recorded which). This chain uses TRBV28 with TRBJ1-3; D is undetermined. This TCR derives from a man between 18 and 35 years old who had recovered from COVID-19. For the CDR3, the DNA is TGTGCCAGCAGGCCCGGGAGCTCTGGAAACACCATATATTTT. Its translation is CASRPGSSGNTIYF. The full variable domain, with the rest looked up from reference TRBV28 and TRBJ1-3, is DVKVTQSSRYLVKRTGEKVFLECVQDMDHENMFWYRQDPGLGLRLIYFSYDVKMKEKGDIPEGYSVSREKKERFSLILESASTNQTSMYLCASRPGSSGNTIYFGEGSWLTVV.